Listed here is a single T cell receptor beta chain. CDR3 length equals 14 residues. The J segment lost 6 bases and the V segment lost 6 bases, leaving 9 bases of the junction unmatched. In germline, CDR1 is ENHRY, CDR2 SYGVKD. The entry originates in a study of response to subunit inactivated influenza vaccine. A single record per CDR3 protein comes from TCRdb applying MiXCR to the RT-PCR reads. The sample carries around 650,000 distinct CDR3 sequences, 15% to 19% recorded once. Sequenced material: PBMCs from blood, taken about 11 days after vaccination. V usage is TRBV10-3 and J usage is TRBJ2-3, with TRBD1 identical over 7 bases. This clonotype was obtained from a man aged 50 to 59 who received an inactivated influenza vaccine. CDR3 in DNA: TGTGCCATCAGGGACAGGAACGCTGCGGATACGCAGTATTTT. Translation gives CAIRDRNAADTQYF.